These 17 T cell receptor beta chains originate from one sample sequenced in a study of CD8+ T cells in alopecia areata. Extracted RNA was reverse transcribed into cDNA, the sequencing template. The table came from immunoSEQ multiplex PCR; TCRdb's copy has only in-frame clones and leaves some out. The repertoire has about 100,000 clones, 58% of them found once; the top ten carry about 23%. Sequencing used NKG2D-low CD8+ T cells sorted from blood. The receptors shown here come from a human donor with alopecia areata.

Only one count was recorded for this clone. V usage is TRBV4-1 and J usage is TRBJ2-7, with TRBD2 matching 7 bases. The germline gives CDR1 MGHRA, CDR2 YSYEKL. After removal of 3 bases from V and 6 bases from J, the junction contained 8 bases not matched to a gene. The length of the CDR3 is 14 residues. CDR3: CASSHTRGVVEQYF. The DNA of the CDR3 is TGCGCCAGCAGCCACACCCGGGGGGTAGTCGAGCAGTACTTC.

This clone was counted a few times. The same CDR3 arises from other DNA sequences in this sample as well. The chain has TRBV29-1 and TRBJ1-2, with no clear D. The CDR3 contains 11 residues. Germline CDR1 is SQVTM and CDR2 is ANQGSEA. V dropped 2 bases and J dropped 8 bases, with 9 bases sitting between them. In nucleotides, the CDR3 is TGCAGCGTTGAAACGCGGGAGGGCTACACCTTC. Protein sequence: CSVETREGYTF.

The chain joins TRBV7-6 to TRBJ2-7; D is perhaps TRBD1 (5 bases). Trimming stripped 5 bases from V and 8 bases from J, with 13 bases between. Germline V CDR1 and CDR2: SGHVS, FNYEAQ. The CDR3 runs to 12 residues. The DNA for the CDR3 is TGTGCCAGCAGCCCTGGGGCAGGCCAGCAGTACTTC. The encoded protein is CASSPGAGQQYF.

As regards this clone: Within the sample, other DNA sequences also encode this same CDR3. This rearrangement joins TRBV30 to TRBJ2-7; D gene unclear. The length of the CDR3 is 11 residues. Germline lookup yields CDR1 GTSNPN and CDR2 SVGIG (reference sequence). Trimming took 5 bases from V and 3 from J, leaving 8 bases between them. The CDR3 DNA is TGTGCCTGGCAAGCAAGCTACGAGCAGTACTTC. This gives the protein CAWQASYEQYF. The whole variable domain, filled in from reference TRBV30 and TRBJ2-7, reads SQTIHQWPATLVQPVGSPLSLECTVEGTSNPNLYWYRQAAGRGLQLLFYSVGIGQISSEVPQNLSASRPQDRQFILSSKKLLLSDSGFYLCAWQASYEQYFGPGTRLTVT.

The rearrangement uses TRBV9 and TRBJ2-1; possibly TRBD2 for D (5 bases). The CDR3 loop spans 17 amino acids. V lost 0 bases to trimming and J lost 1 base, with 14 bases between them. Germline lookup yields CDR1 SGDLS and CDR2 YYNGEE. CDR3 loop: CASSVDPTTGSYNEQFF. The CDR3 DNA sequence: TGTGCCAGCAGCGTAGACCCGACTACGGGATCCTACAATGAGCAGTTCTTC.

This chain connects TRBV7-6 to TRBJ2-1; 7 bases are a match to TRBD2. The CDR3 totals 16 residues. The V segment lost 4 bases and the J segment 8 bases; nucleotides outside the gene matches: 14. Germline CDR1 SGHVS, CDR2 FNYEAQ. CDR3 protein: CASSSPAGPGVDEQFF. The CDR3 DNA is TGTGCCAGCAGCTCCCCAGCGGGACCGGGAGTCGATGAGCAGTTCTTC.

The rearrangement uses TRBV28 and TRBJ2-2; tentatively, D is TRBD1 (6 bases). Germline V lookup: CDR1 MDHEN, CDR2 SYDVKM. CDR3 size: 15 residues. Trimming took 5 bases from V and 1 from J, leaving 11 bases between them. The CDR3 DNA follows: TGTGCCAGCAGTGCGGTGGGACAGAACACCGGGGAGCTGTTTTTT. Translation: CASSAVGQNTGELFF. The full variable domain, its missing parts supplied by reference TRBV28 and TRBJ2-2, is DVKVTQSSRYLVKRTGEKVFLECVQDMDHENMFWYRQDPGLGLRLIYFSYDVKMKEKGDIPEGYSVSREKKERFSLILESASTNQTSMYLCASSAVGQNTGELFFGEGSRLTVL.

CDR3 loop: CSSEGGARTDTQYF. CDR3 DNA: TGCAGTTCCGAGGGAGGGGCCCGCACAGATACGCAGTATTTT. The rearrangement joins TRBV29-1 to TRBJ2-3; 7 bases map to TRBD2. The CDR3 loop spans 14 amino acids. Germline lookup yields CDR1 SQVTM and CDR2 ANQGSEA.

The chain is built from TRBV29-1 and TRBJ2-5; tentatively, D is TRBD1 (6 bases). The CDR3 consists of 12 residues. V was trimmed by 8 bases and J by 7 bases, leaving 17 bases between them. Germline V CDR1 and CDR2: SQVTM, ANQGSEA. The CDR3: CSFRQDVGTQYF. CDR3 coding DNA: TGCAGCTTTAGACAGGACGTAGGGACCCAGTACTTC.

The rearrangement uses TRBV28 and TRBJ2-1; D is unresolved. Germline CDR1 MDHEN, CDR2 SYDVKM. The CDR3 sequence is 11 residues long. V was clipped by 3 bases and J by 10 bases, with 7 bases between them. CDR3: CASSFYGEQFF. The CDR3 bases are TGTGCCAGCAGTTTTTACGGAGAGCAGTTCTTC.

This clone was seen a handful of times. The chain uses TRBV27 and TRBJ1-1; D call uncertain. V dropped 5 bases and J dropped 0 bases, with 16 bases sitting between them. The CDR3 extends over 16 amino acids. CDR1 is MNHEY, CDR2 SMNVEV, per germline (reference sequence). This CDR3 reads CASSPLWSPMNTEAFF. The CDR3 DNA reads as TGTGCCAGCAGTCCCCTCTGGTCCCCTATGAACACTGAAGCTTTCTTT.

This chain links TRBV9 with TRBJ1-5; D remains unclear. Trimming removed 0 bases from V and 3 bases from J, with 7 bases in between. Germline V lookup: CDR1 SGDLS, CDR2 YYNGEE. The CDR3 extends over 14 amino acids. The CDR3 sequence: CASSVGGDNQPQHF. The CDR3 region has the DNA TGTGCCAGCAGCGTAGGCGGTGACAATCAGCCCCAGCATTTT.

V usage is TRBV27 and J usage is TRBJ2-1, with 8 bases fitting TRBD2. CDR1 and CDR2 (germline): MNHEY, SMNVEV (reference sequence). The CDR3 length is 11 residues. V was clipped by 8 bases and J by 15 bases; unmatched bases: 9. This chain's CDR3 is CASETRREVFF. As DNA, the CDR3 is TGTGCCAGCGAAACTCGGCGGGAGGTGTTCTTC.

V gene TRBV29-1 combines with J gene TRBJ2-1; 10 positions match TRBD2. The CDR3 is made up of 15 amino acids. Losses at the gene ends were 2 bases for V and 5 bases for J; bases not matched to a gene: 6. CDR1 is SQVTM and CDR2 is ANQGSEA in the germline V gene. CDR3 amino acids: CSVENEREGDNEQFF. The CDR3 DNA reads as TGCAGCGTTGAAAACGAGCGGGAGGGGGACAATGAGCAGTTCTTC.

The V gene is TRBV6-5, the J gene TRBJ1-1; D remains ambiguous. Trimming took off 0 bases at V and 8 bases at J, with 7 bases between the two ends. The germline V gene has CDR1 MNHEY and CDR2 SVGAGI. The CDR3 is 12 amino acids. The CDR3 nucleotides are TGTGCCAGCAGTTACTCCTTAGGCGAAGCTTTCTTT. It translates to CASSYSLGEAFF.

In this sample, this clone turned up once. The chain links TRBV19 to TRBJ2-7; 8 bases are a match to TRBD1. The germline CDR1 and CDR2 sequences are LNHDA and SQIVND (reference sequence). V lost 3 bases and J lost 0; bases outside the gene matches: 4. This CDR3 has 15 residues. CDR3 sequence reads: CASSMGQASSYEQYF. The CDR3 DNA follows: TGTGCCAGTAGTATGGGACAGGCGAGCTCCTACGAGCAGTACTTC.

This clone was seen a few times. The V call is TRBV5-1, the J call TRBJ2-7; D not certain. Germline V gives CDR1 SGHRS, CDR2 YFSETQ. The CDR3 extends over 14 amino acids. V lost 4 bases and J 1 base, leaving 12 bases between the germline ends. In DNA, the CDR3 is TGCGCCAGCAGCGGACGACTGGAATCCTACGAGCAGTACTTC. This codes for CASSGRLESYEQYF.